The source of this T cell receptor beta chain is a study of cytomegalovirus exposure and HLA in healthy donors. The PCR used 60 Vbeta and 13 Jbeta primers. Repertoires were generated with immunoSEQ multiplex PCR, while TCRdb's copy carries only in-frame clones and drops some. The table records some 150,000 clones, 50% to 75% of them present only once. This CDR3 is 14 amino acids long. V lost 10 bases to trimming and J lost 0 bases; unmatched junction nucleotides: 4. Looked up from germline, CDR1 is SGHNT and CDR2 is YYREEE (reference sequence). Source material: PBMCs. The TCR was taken from an older woman in good health and CMV-seropositive. V usage is TRBV5-4 and J usage is TRBJ2-7; 13 positions match TRBD2. CDR3: CAWRTSGSSYEQYF. The CDR3 DNA reads TGTGCCTGGCGGACTAGCGGGAGCTCCTACGAGCAGTACTTC. The whole variable domain, remainder taken from reference TRBV5-4 and TRBJ2-7, is ETGVTQSPTHLIKTRGQQVTLRCSSQSGHNTVSWYQQALGQGPQFIFQYYREEENGRGNFPPRFSGLQFPNYSSELNVNALELDDSALYLCAWRTSGSSYEQYFGPGTRLTVT.